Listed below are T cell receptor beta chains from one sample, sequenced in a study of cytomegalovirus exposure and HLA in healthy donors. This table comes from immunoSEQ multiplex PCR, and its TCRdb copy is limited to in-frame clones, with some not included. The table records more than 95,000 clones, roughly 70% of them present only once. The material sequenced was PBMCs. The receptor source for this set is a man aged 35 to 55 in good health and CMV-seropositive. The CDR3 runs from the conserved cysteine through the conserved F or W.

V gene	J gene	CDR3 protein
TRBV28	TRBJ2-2	CASGGGNTGELFF
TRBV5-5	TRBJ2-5	CASSSPDRQQETQYF
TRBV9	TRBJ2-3	CASSVVGGRGKDTQYF
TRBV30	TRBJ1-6	CASDGFDSPLHF
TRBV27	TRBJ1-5	CASSLVGPLSNQPQHF
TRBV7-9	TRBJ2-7	CASSRGSYEQYF
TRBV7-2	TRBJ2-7	CASSQGSYEQYF
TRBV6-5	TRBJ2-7	CASSYLTSGSYEQYF
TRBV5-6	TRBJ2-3	CASLQGARYTDTQYF
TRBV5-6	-	CASSWTPGLAGGIYEQYF
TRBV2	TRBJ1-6	CASRARQSSYNSPLHF
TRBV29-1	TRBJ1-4	CSAGSRGELFF
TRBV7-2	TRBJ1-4	CASSLGQGNEKLFF
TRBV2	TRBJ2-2	CASSEDRIAAGELFF
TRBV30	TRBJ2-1	CAWTGDRGRNEQFF
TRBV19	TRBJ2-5	CASSTPPRETQYF
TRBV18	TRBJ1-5	CASSPQGDQPQHF
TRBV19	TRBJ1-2	CASSTSTGSGYTF
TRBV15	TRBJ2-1	CATSVFGGGNEQFF
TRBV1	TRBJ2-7	CTSSQDEIGEQYF
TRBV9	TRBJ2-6	CASSASGTGANVLTF
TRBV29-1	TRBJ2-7	CSVVRGGYEQYF
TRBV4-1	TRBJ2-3	CASKVRAGGPDTQYF
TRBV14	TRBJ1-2	CASSQFPGTGSLLYTF
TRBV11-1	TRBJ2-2	CASSPTLQGTSGTGELFF
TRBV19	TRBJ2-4	CASSMAPGQSEYF
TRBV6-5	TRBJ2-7	CASSYSFGYEQYF
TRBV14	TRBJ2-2	CASSQVPGLVYTGELFF
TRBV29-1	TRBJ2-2	CSVDRPYTGELFF
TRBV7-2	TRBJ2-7	CASSLTPGEQYF
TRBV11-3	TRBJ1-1	CASSLGSSTEAFF
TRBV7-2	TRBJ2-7	CASSWETSGRFISYEQYF
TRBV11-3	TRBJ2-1	CASSPYTSGLYNEQFF
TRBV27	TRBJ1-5	CASLEGSNQPQHF
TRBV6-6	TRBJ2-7	CASSTPGLAGAYEQYF
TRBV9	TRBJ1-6	CASSKTGTTNNSPLHF
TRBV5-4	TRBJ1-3	CASSLPGGVGNTIYF
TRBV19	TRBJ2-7	CASSEDRGGTYEQYF
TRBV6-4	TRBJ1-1	CASSDRSNTEAFF
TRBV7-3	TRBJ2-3	CASSPSASRGGTDTQYF
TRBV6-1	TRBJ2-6	CASSDSGLPHSGANVLTF